These T cell receptor beta chains were read from a single sample in a study of T cell responses to AZD1222 COVID-19 vaccine. Using immunoSEQ multiplex PCR, the repertoire was profiled, and TCRdb retains in-frame clones only, with some absent. The table shows some 130,000 clones, with roughly 93% occurring only once. The sequencing used peripheral blood, collected 28 days after the second AZD1222 dose. Receptors originate from an adult who received the AZD1222 COVID-19 vaccine. The CDR3 runs from the conserved cysteine through the conserved F or W. D genes are given only for firm matches. A clone size is listed for some rows: how often the clone was seen (once, few, many), or a class if it is expanded.

TRBV10-3	TRBJ2-7	-	-	CAISEEGSHEQYF	TGTGCCATCAGTGAGGAGGGTTCCCACGAGCAGTACTTC
TRBV7-9	TRBJ2-7	-	-	CASSSEGISYEQYF	TGTGCCAGCAGCTCTGAGGGGATTTCCTACGAGCAGTACTTC
TRBV2	TRBJ2-7	-	-	CASTLAPYEQYF	TGTGCCAGCACCCTTGCCCCCTACGAGCAGTACTTC
TRBV4-2	TRBJ2-1	medium-sized	TRBD2	CASSQEGTSSYNEQFF	TGTGCCAGCAGCCAAGAAGGGACTAGCTCCTACAATGAGCAGTTCTTC
TRBV12-5	TRBJ1-3	few	-	CASGLAPRGFSGNTIYF	TGTGCTAGTGGTTTGGCCCCCAGAGGGTTCTCTGGAAACACCATATATTTT
TRBV19	TRBJ2-3	-	TRBD2	CASSMEGLAGGRGTDTQYF	TGTGCCAGTAGTATGGAAGGACTAGCGGGAGGGCGGGGCACAGATACGCAGTATTTT
TRBV24-1	TRBJ2-2	-	-	CATSARGTGELFF	TGTGCCACCAGCGCGAGAGGGACCGGGGAGCTGTTTTTT
TRBV25-1	TRBJ2-5	-	-	CASSEFGTAKETQYF	TGTGCCAGCAGTGAATTCGGGACCGCTAAAGAGACCCAGTACTTC
TRBV6-6	TRBJ1-2	-	-	CASSEGQAPNYGYTF	TGTGCCAGCAGCGAGGGGCAGGCCCCTAACTATGGCTACACCTTC
TRBV24-1	TRBJ2-1	-	TRBD1	CATSDPRTGEHEQFF	TGTGCCACCAGTGACCCCAGGACAGGGGAACATGAGCAGTTCTTC
TRBV6-5	TRBJ2-7	-	-	CASSHSNSYEQYF	TGTGCCAGCAGCCACAGCAACTCCTACGAGCAGTACTTC
TRBV18	TRBJ1-3	-	-	CASSPPFGSGNTIYF	TGTGCCAGCTCACCACCGTTCGGCTCTGGAAACACCATATATTTT
TRBV9	TRBJ1-2	-	-	CASSVNPTGEDYGYTF	TGTGCCAGCAGCGTCAATCCGACAGGAGAAGACTATGGCTACACCTTC
TRBV21-1	TRBJ2-5	-	-	CASSKAYSGETQYF	TGTGCCAGCAGCAAAGCCTACAGTGGGGAGACCCAGTACTTC
TRBV30	TRBJ2-7	few	TRBD1	CAWSVLQGESPEQYF	TGTGCCTGGAGTGTACTTCAGGGGGAGAGCCCCGAGCAGTACTTC
TRBV18	TRBJ1-1	-	-	CASSPPSERNTEAFF	TGTGCCAGCTCACCACCGTCGGAGCGAAACACTGAAGCTTTCTTT
TRBV28	TRBJ1-1	-	-	CASSLPPVWRAFF	TGTGCCAGCAGTCTGCCCCCGGTGTGGCGGGCTTTCTTT
TRBV19	TRBJ1-2	-	TRBD1	CASSPKWTGDYGYTF	TGTGCCAGTAGCCCTAAATGGACAGGGGACTATGGCTACACCTTC
TRBV2	TRBJ2-5	-	-	CASRPSAQTQYF	TGTGCCAGCAGACCTTCGGCGCAGACCCAGTACTTC
TRBV6-5	TRBJ2-1	-	TRBD1	CASNSGGSYNEQFF	TGTGCCAGCAACTCAGGGGGCTCCTACAATGAGCAGTTCTTC
TRBV7-8	TRBJ2-7	-	-	CASSLALVLAPSQFHEQYF	TGTGCCAGCAGCTTAGCTCTGGTTCTAGCGCCGTCCCAATTCCACGAGCAGTACTTC
TRBV7-3	TRBJ2-2	-	-	CASSFAGTGELFF	TGTGCCAGCAGCTTCGCAGGGACCGGGGAGCTGTTTTTT
TRBV2	TRBJ2-3	-	TRBD2	CASRLAIGTDTQYF	TGTGCCAGCAGACTAGCGATCGGGACAGATACGCAGTATTTT
TRBV18	TRBJ2-7	-	-	CASSPRLSYEQYF	TGTGCCAGCTCACCCCGATTATCTTACGAGCAGTACTTC
TRBV18	TRBJ1-1	-	-	CASSPTGAWDTEAFF	TGTGCCAGCTCACCAACGGGGGCTTGGGACACTGAAGCTTTCTTT
TRBV5-1	TRBJ2-2	-	-	CASSLRPQSYTGELFF	TGCGCCAGCAGCCTAAGACCCCAGTCTTACACCGGGGAGCTGTTTTTT
TRBV24-1	TRBJ2-5	-	-	CATSVAQETQYF	TGTGCCACCAGTGTAGCGCAAGAGACCCAGTACTTC
TRBV27	TRBJ1-2	-	-	CASSLNPEGPTYTF	TGTGCCAGCAGTTTAAACCCCGAAGGACCTACCTACACCTTC
TRBV5-1	TRBJ1-6	-	TRBD1	CASSLGPGTDSPLHF	TGCGCCAGCAGCTTGGGACCGGGGACAGATTCACCCCTCCACTTT
TRBV7-8	TRBJ2-7	-	-	CASSFSQGLYEQYF	TGTGCCAGCAGCTTTTCCCAGGGCCTCTACGAGCAGTACTTC
TRBV28	TRBJ1-1	-	-	CASNSRNTEAFF	TGTGCCAGCAACTCAAGGAACACTGAAGCTTTCTTT
TRBV27	TRBJ2-7	few	-	CASSMSHGGRSYEQYF	TGTGCCAGCAGTATGAGCCACGGCGGACGCTCCTACGAGCAGTACTTC
TRBV29-1	TRBJ1-5	-	TRBD1	CSVASGTGVGSNQPQHF	TGCAGCGTCGCGTCCGGGACAGGGGTGGGGAGCAATCAGCCCCAGCATTTT
TRBV9	TRBJ2-3	-	TRBD2	CASSVGTSGTDTQYF	TGTGCCAGCAGCGTGGGGACTAGCGGCACAGATACGCAGTATTTT
TRBV6-5	TRBJ2-2	-	TRBD1	CATPPGQANTGELFF	TGTGCCACTCCGCCGGGACAGGCTAACACCGGGGAGCTGTTTTTT
TRBV7-8	TRBJ1-5	-	-	CASSFGGIVGNQPQHF	TGTGCCAGCAGCTTCGGGGGGATAGTAGGTAATCAGCCCCAGCATTTT
TRBV28	TRBJ1-3	-	-	CASSLGVPGSGNTIYF	TGTGCCAGCAGTTTGGGGGTTCCCGGATCTGGAAACACCATATATTTT
TRBV30	TRBJ1-1	-	-	CAWTYGANTEAFF	TGTGCCTGGACCTACGGGGCGAACACTGAAGCTTTCTTT
TRBV28	TRBJ2-2	-	-	CASSFTGWGGELFF	TGTGCCAGCAGTTTTACCGGGTGGGGCGGGGAGCTGTTTTTT
TRBV14	TRBJ2-2	few	TRBD1	CASSQDRGRGELFF	TGTGCCAGCAGCCAGGACAGGGGGCGCGGGGAGCTGTTTTTT
TRBV30	TRBJ2-1	-	TRBD2	CAWSLLAGDYNEQFF	TGTGCCTGGAGCTTACTAGCGGGAGACTACAATGAGCAGTTCTTC
TRBV7-8	TRBJ2-7	-	-	CASSPFEAGTYEQYF	TGTGCCAGCAGCCCTTTCGAGGCAGGAACCTACGAGCAGTACTTC
TRBV30	TRBJ1-1	-	-	CAWGPGLQGAFF	TGTGCCTGGGGACCGGGCCTTCAAGGAGCTTTCTTT
TRBV19	TRBJ2-3	-	-	CASSPRPQGSTDTQYF	TGTGCCAGTAGCCCCCGCCCGCAGGGGAGCACAGATACGCAGTATTTT
TRBV5-1	TRBJ2-7	-	TRBD1	CASSFRTGGYEQYF	TGCGCCAGCAGCTTCCGGACAGGGGGCTACGAGCAGTACTTC
TRBV7-3	TRBJ2-1	-	-	CASSENSDGEQFF	TGTGCCAGCAGCGAAAATAGCGACGGCGAGCAGTTCTTC
TRBV6-6	TRBJ1-4	-	TRBD1	CASSYGDRVANEKLFF	TGTGCCAGCAGTTACGGGGACAGGGTGGCTAATGAAAAACTGTTTTTT
TRBV4-1	TRBJ1-2	once	-	CASSQDYAGAIIGYTF	TGCGCCAGCAGCCAAGATTATGCGGGGGCGATCATCGGCTACACCTTC
TRBV18	TRBJ1-6	-	-	CASSPPGAGLTLHF	TGTGCCAGCTCACCACCTGGGGCAGGCCTCACCCTCCACTTT
TRBV10-3	TRBJ2-7	-	-	CAISGQPRDEQYF	TGTGCCATCAGTGGACAGCCCAGGGACGAGCAGTACTTC
TRBV15	TRBJ1-2	-	TRBD1	CATSLGTGNTYGYTF	TGTGCCACCAGCCTAGGGACAGGTAATACCTATGGCTACACCTTC
TRBV9	TRBJ1-2	-	-	CASSVDPEYYGYTF	TGTGCCAGCAGCGTAGACCCCGAGTACTATGGCTACACCTTC
TRBV4-2	TRBJ2-5	once	TRBD2	CASSQDGRREGGETQYF	TGTGCCAGCAGCCAGGATGGGCGACGGGAGGGAGGAGAGACCCAGTACTTC
TRBV19	TRBJ2-1	-	TRBD2	CASPGLAYNEQFF	TGTGCCAGTCCTGGACTAGCTTACAATGAGCAGTTCTTC
TRBV6-5	TRBJ1-2	-	-	CASSIPGAQGGYTF	TGTGCCAGCAGTATACCAGGGGCCCAGGGCGGCTACACCTTC
TRBV18	TRBJ2-7	-	TRBD1	CASSLVAIGTVDEQYF	TGTGCCAGCTCACTAGTCGCGATCGGGACAGTTGACGAGCAGTACTTC
TRBV5-1	TRBJ2-7	once	-	CASSPDGAYEQYF	TGCGCCAGCAGCCCGGACGGTGCCTACGAGCAGTACTTC
TRBV13	TRBJ2-5	-	TRBD2	CASSATLLAGGVLETQYF	TGTGCCAGCAGCGCCACCTTACTAGCGGGAGGGGTATTAGAGACCCAGTACTTC
TRBV7-2	TRBJ2-1	-	TRBD1	CASSSRWGQRGDNEQFF	TGTGCCAGCAGCTCCCGTTGGGGACAGAGAGGTGACAATGAGCAGTTCTTC